The 23 T cell receptor beta chains below were found in one sample sequenced in a study of blood T cell repertoires in COVID-19. Generated by immunoSEQ multiplex PCR, the TCRdb table keeps only in-frame clones and is missing some. Of over 200,000 clones detected, about 90% appear once; the ten largest clones hold 2.5% to 3%. Input material: peripheral blood. The source is a woman in her sixties with acute or convalescent COVID-19.

The V and J genes are TRBV2 and TRBJ2-7; TRBD2 matches at 7 bases. There are 13 residues in the CDR3. The J segment lost 2 bases and the V segment lost 7 bases, leaving 5 bases of the junction unmatched. Germline V gene data show CDR1 as SNHLY and CDR2 as FYNNEI. CDR3 sequence: CASKERDPYEQYF. The CDR3 DNA follows: TGTGCCAGCAAGGAGCGGGACCCCTACGAGCAGTACTTC.

The V call is TRBV19, the J call TRBJ1-2; D not certain. The CDR3 runs to 14 residues. The V gene's germline CDR1 is LNHDA and CDR2 SQIVND (reference sequence). Trimming removed 3 bases from V and 4 bases from J, with 12 bases in between. Here the CDR3 DNA reads TGTGCCAGTAGTATTGGAGGGAGTATCTATGGCTACACCTTC. This sequence encodes CASSIGGSIYGYTF. Combining the CDR3 with reference TRBV19 and TRBJ1-2 gives the whole variable domain DGGITQSPKYLFRKEGQNVTLSCEQNLNHDAMYWYRQDPGQGLRLIYYSQIVNDFQKGDIAEGYSVSREKKESFPLTVTSAQKNPTAFYLCASSIGGSIYGYTFGSGTRLTVV.

This chain uses TRBV5-1 with TRBJ1-2; no reliable D call. In germline, CDR1 is SGHRS, CDR2 YFSETQ. V lost 0 bases to trimming and J lost 6 bases, with 12 bases between them. There are 14 residues in the CDR3. CDR3 residues: CASSLGFGEDGYTF. For the CDR3, the DNA is TGCGCCAGCAGCTTGGGGTTCGGGGAAGATGGCTACACCTTC.

This rearrangement joins TRBV11-3 to TRBJ2-3, with 9 bases that match TRBD2. V lost 1 base and J lost 3; bases outside the gene matches: 5. The germline CDR1 and CDR2 sequences are SGHNT and YENEEA. There are 16 residues in the CDR3. The CDR3 is CASSLVGGGGTDTQYF. CDR3 bases: TGTGCCAGCAGCTTAGTTGGCGGGGGGGGAACAGATACGCAGTATTTT.

This clone was counted a few times. The V call is TRBV29-1, the J call TRBJ1-2; 11 nucleotides align to TRBD1. This CDR3 contains 14 residues. Germline CDR1 reads SQVTM; CDR2 reads ANQGSEA. After removal of 4 bases from V and 7 bases from J, the junction contained 8 bases not matched to a gene. CDR3 sequence reads: CSVGLGQGDGGYTF. CDR3 bases: TGCAGCGTTGGATTGGGACAGGGGGACGGTGGCTACACCTTC. Complete variable domain (other parts from reference TRBV29-1 and TRBJ1-2): SAVISQKPSRDICQRGTSLTIQCQVDSQVTMMFWYRQQPGQSLTLIATANQGSEATYESGFVIDKFPISRPNLTFSTLTVSNMSPEDSSIYLCSVGLGQGDGGYTFGSGTRLTVV.

The rearrangement joins TRBV29-1 to TRBJ1-2; 9 bases fit TRBD1. CDR1 SQVTM and CDR2 ANQGSEA come from the germline V gene. The CDR3 consists of 16 residues. V dropped 6 bases and J dropped 4; count of bases not matched to a gene: 15. This CDR3 is CSVAGTGPSDTYGYTF. The CDR3 DNA follows: TGCAGCGTCGCTGGGACAGGGCCTTCCGACACCTATGGCTACACCTTC.

This CDR3 reads CASSKGSRQGEDTIYF. CDR3 nucleotide sequence: TGTGCCAGTAGTAAGGGGTCCAGGCAGGGCGAGGACACCATATATTTT. The rearrangement joins TRBV19 to TRBJ1-3; weak D call: TRBD1 (5 bases). V lost 4 bases, J lost 8 bases, and 21 bases lay in between. Germline lookup yields CDR1 LNHDA and CDR2 SQIVND (reference sequence). CDR3 size: 16 residues.

The rearrangement joins TRBV19 to TRBJ1-3; D ambiguous. Germline loops: CDR1 LNHDA, CDR2 SQIVND (reference sequence). V was shortened by 8 bases and J by 0 bases, with 14 bases between the two germline ends. This CDR3 comprises 15 residues. Here the CDR3 reads CASHSQRSSGNTIYF. CDR3 nucleotide sequence: TGTGCCAGTCATTCGCAGCGAAGCTCTGGAAACACCATATATTTT.

The chain recombines TRBV19 with TRBJ1-1; TRBD1 matches at 8 bases. The CDR3 spans 17 residues. Germline V gene sequence: CDR1 LNHDA, CDR2 SQIVND (reference sequence). The junction had 10 bases not matched to a gene; V was cut back by 0 bases and J by 4 bases. The CDR3 bases are TGTGCCAGTAGTATAGACAGACAGGGGCCGGTTGTCACTGAAGCTTTCTTT. This gives the protein CASSIDRQGPVVTEAFF.

This chain uses TRBV14 with TRBJ1-4, with D unclear. Trimming took 0 bases from V and 8 from J, leaving 13 bases between them. The CDR3 extends over 15 amino acids. Germline lookup yields CDR1 SGHDN and CDR2 FVKESK. The CDR3 DNA follows: TGTGCCAGCAGCCAAGATCGTGAGGTTAACGAAAAACTGTTTTTT. It codes for CASSQDREVNEKLFF. The entire variable domain, with the rest obtained from reference TRBV14 and TRBJ1-4, is as follows: EAGVTQFPSHSVIEKGQTVTLRCDPISGHDNLYWYRRVMGKEIKFLLHFVKESKQDESGMPNNRFLAERTGGTYSTLKVQPAELEDSGVYFCASSQDREVNEKLFFGSGTQLSVL.

The J gene is TRBJ2-2, the V gene TRBV27; 7 nucleotides align to TRBD1. Germline CDR1 MNHEY, CDR2 SMNVEV (reference sequence). V lost 6 bases to trimming and J lost 7 bases; unmatched junction nucleotides: 8. The CDR3 has 14 amino acids. The CDR3 DNA is TGTGCCAGCAGGAAACAGGGGAATAACGGGGAGCTGTTTTTT. Protein product: CASRKQGNNGELFF.

The chain carries TRBV24-1 and TRBJ2-2, with TRBD2 identical over 10 bases. Germline values: CDR1 KGHDR, CDR2 SFDVKD. The length of the CDR3 is 16 residues. Trimming cost V 3 bases and J 2 bases; bases outside gene matches: 2. As DNA, the CDR3 is TGTGCCACCAGTGATACTAGCGGGACTAACACCGGGGAGCTGTTTTTT. This codes for CATSDTSGTNTGELFF.

The rearrangement uses TRBV6-1 and TRBJ2-1, with no clear D. The V gene lost 3 bases and the J gene lost 13 bases, with 10 bases spanning the gap. In germline, CDR1 is MNHNS, CDR2 SASEGT. This CDR3 contains 11 residues. Written as DNA, the CDR3 is TGTGCCAGCAGTGACCCCCCCCGTCAGTTCTTC. This sequence encodes CASSDPPRQFF.

CDR3 DNA: TGCGCCAGCAGCCAAGGCCTACAGGGCTCTGGAAACACCATATATTTT. Its translation is CASSQGLQGSGNTIYF. The chain has TRBV4-1 and TRBJ1-3; D is possibly TRBD1 (6 bases). Germline V gene data show CDR1 as MGHRA and CDR2 as YSYEKL. The CDR3 has 16 residues. V dropped 1 base and J dropped 0 bases, with 10 bases sitting between them.

The chain employs TRBV6-2 or TRBV6-3 and TRBJ2-5; a weak D match, TRBD1 (5 bases). CDR1 and CDR2 (germline): MNHEY, SVGEGT. This CDR3 has 11 amino acids. V lost 6 bases and J 7 bases, leaving 9 bases between the germline ends. For the CDR3, the DNA is TGTGCCAGCAGCCTAGGGGTGACCCAGTACTTC. Its translation is CASSLGVTQYF.

The V gene is TRBV11-3, the J gene TRBJ2-7; 9 bases match TRBD1. Looked up from germline, CDR1 is SGHNT and CDR2 is YENEEA. The V gene end was trimmed by 1 base and the J gene end by 2 bases; junction bases not matched to a gene: 6. This CDR3 has 16 amino acids. For the CDR3, the DNA is TGTGCCAGCAGCTTAGGCCCGGGGGACAGGGCCTACGAGCAGTACTTC. Its protein product is CASSLGPGDRAYEQYF.

This clone was observed a few times. The J gene is TRBJ1-1, the V gene TRBV7-8, with D possibly being TRBD1 (6 bases). Germline V gene sequence: CDR1 SGHVS, CDR2 FQNEAQ. The V gene lost 10 bases and the J gene lost 0 bases, with 18 bases spanning the gap. CDR3 length: 15 amino acids. The CDR3 DNA follows: TGTGCCACCCTCAGGGTCGGGACATTGAACACTGAAGCTTTCTTT. It encodes CATLRVGTLNTEAFF.

The chain couples TRBV6-5 to TRBJ1-5; maybe TRBD1 (6 bases). This CDR3 contains 15 residues. Trimming took 6 bases from V and 4 from J, leaving 16 bases between them. Germline values: CDR1 MNHEY, CDR2 SVGAGI. DNA for the CDR3: TGTGCCAGCAGGACGGACCGGGACACTAATCAGCCCCAGCATTTT. This gives the protein CASRTDRDTNQPQHF.

V and J are TRBV18 and TRBJ1-6; 9 positions agree with TRBD1. Germline assignment: CDR1 KGHSH and CDR2 LQKENI. The CDR3 is 16 residues long. The J segment lost 5 bases and the V segment lost 6 bases, leaving 8 bases of the junction unmatched. CDR3 sequence (DNA): TGTGCCAGCTCCCCCGGGACAGGGTTGAATAATTCACCCCTCCACTTT. Its translation is CASSPGTGLNNSPLHF.

This clone has just one count. The CDR3 region is CASSGSSAANVLTF. CDR3 sequence (DNA): TGCGCCAGTTCAGGCTCGTCCGCGGCCAACGTCCTGACTTTC. This chain links TRBV5-1 with TRBJ2-6; the D is unclear. Germline lookup yields CDR1 SGHRS and CDR2 YFSETQ. Trimming removed 8 bases from V and 6 bases from J, with 15 bases in between. This CDR3 spans 14 amino acids.

The table lists this clone with a count of one. The genes are TRBV2 and TRBJ1-3; maybe TRBD1 (6 bases). CDR1 SNHLY and CDR2 FYNNEI come from the germline V gene. The V end lost 11 bases, the J end lost 0 bases, and 11 bases lay between the germline ends. This CDR3 contains 13 residues. CDR3 DNA sequence: TGTGCCGGAAGGACAGACTCTGGAAACACCATATATTTT. The encoded protein is CAGRTDSGNTIYF.

The rearrangement uses TRBV27 and TRBJ2-7; the D gene is possibly TRBD2 (5 bases). This CDR3 has 16 amino acids. Trimming removed 5 bases at V and 4 bases at J, with 21 bases between. Germline V gene lookup returns CDR1 MNHEY and CDR2 SMNVEV (reference sequence). CDR3 nucleotide sequence: TGTGCCAGCAGTCATACCTCACTAGGACGCAGGTACGAGCAGTACTTC. Amino acid sequence: CASSHTSLGRRYEQYF.

The CDR3 spells CASSQEAGYGELFF. CDR3 coding DNA: TGTGCCAGCAGCCAAGAAGCGGGGTACGGGGAGCTGTTTTTT. The J gene is TRBJ2-2, the V gene TRBV3-1 (or the pseudogene TRBV3-2), with TRBD2 matching 7 bases. This CDR3 has 14 amino acids. The germline CDR1 and CDR2 sequences are LGHDT and YNNKEL (reference sequence). The J segment lost 7 bases and the V segment lost 0 bases, leaving 2 bases of the junction unmatched.